Below, 13 T cell receptor beta chains from the same sample are listed, as sequenced in a study of post-analysis software for immune sequencing data. The study, taken as a whole, reports: Patients carried roughly 5 TRBV segments more frequently than controls did, and TRBV5-6, TRBV5-1 and TRBV20-1 were among them.

Prepared TCR beta cDNA libraries contained unique molecular identifiers. TCRdb fed the PCR reads into MiXCR, producing one record per CDR3 protein. The sample contains roughly 650,000 distinct CDR3 sequences, approximately 59% of which appear only once. These receptors have no identified antigens. What was sequenced was blood. The receptors originated from a girl aged 2 to 10 with multiple sclerosis.

The rearrangement joins TRBV20-1 to TRBJ1-1, with 7 bases lining up with TRBD1. CDR3 length: 14 amino acids. Germline V CDR1 and CDR2: DFQATT, SNEGSKA (reference sequence). Germline trimming cut 2 bases from V and 2 bases from J; bases unmatched to any gene: 5. The CDR3 sequence: CSARKGAQNTEAFF. The CDR3 coding sequence is TGCAGTGCTAGAAAGGGGGCCCAAAACACTGAAGCTTTCTTT.

The chain has TRBV20-1 and TRBJ2-5, with a weak D call TRBD2 (6 bases). Gene TRBJ2-7 matches the end of the DNA better, so the J call may be wrong. There are 14 residues in the CDR3. The germline gives CDR1 DFQATT, CDR2 SNEGSKA (reference sequence). CDR3 sequence (DNA): TGCAGTGCTAGACCCGGGACTCGCGTCCACGAGCAGTACTTC. Its translation is CSARPGTRVHEQYF.

The chain couples TRBV9 to TRBJ2-1, with 12 bases that match TRBD2. This CDR3 has 15 residues. With 0 bases clipped from V and 7 bases from J, the junction kept 2 bases outside the gene matches. Germline CDR1 reads SGDLS; CDR2 reads YYNGEE. The CDR3 sequence is CASSVVLAGGNEQFF. The DNA of the CDR3 is TGTGCCAGCAGCGTAGTGCTAGCGGGGGGGAATGAGCAGTTCTTC.

Points on this clonotype: At one end, the junction sequence differs from germline, possibly due to a read error. The chain recombines TRBV29-1 with TRBJ1-4; TRBD1 agrees at 10 bases. Germline CDR1 and CDR2: SQVTM and ANQGSEA. There are 13 residues in the CDR3. CDR3 in DNA: TGCGGCGTTCTGGGACAGGGGAATGAAAAACTGTTTTTT. Protein product: CGVLGQGNEKLFF.

The chain couples TRBV27 to TRBJ2-1; D might be TRBD1 (6 bases). The germline gives CDR1 MNHEY, CDR2 SMNVEV (reference sequence). V lost 4 bases and J 0 bases, leaving 13 bases between the germline ends. The CDR3 has 16 residues. CDR3 coding DNA: TGTGCCAGCAGTTCTCAGGGGTCTAGCTCCTACAATGAGCAGTTCTTC. The encoded protein is CASSSQGSSSYNEQFF.

The rearrangement links TRBV5-1 to TRBJ2-7; 9 positions agree with TRBD1. The CDR3 extends over 15 amino acids. Looked up from germline, CDR1 is SGHRS and CDR2 is YFSETQ. The trim removed 4 bases at V and 3 bases at J, leaving 8 bases unmatched. The CDR3 DNA reads TGCGCCAGCAGCCAGGGACAGGGAGATGGCTACGAGCAGTACTTC. Encoded protein: CASSQGQGDGYEQYF.

The genes are TRBV29-1 and TRBJ2-1, with a weak D call TRBD2 (7 bases). CDR1 SQVTM and CDR2 ANQGSEA come from the germline V gene. The CDR3 spans 15 residues. V shed 8 bases and J shed 4 bases, with 21 bases lying between them. The DNA of the CDR3 is TGCAGCTTCTCCTTGGCGGGGGCGGGGTACAATGAGCAGTTCTTC. Protein: CSFSLAGAGYNEQFF.

This clonotype was picked up a small number of times. The V call is TRBV12-3 or TRBV12-4, the J call TRBJ1-5; a possible D gene is TRBD1 (6 bases). The V and J ends lost 8 bases and 0 bases respectively, with 8 bases between them. CDR3 length equals 13 residues. This chain's CDR3 is CASRRGSNQPQHF. CDR3 nucleotides: TGTGCCAGCCGCAGGGGTAGCAATCAGCCCCAGCATTTT.

The V gene is TRBV6-6, the J gene TRBJ2-1; 7 bases are a match to TRBD1. Germline CDR1 reads MNHNY; CDR2 reads SVGAGI (reference sequence). Unmatched junction bases numbered 14, after V lost 1 base and J lost 11 bases. The CDR3 consists of 16 residues. CDR3 protein: CASSYFRGWDSDQQFF. CDR3 nucleotide sequence: TGTGCCAGCAGTTACTTCAGGGGGTGGGATTCGGACCAGCAGTTCTTC.

As to this clonotype: A read error may be the cause here, since a much bigger clone is one base away. This rearrangement joins TRBV12-3 or TRBV12-4 to TRBJ2-5, with D hard to call. The CDR3 is 12 residues long. V lost 4 bases and J 7 bases, leaving 10 bases between the germline ends. The CDR3 sequence: CASSSRPRTQYF. The CDR3 DNA is TGTGCCAGCAGTTCCCGTCCCCGGACCCAGTACTTC.

The chain has TRBV10-3 and TRBJ2-1; 11 bases are shared with TRBD2. CDR1 ENHRY and CDR2 SYGVKD come from the germline V gene. The CDR3 covers 15 residues. Losses at the gene ends were 7 bases for V and 5 bases for J; bases not matched to a gene: 7. The CDR3 DNA follows: TGTGCCATCACCGGGAAGGGACTAGCGGACAATGAGCAGTTCTTC. It specifies CAITGKGLADNEQFF.

This clonotype was seen a handful of times. The chain joins TRBV7-9 to TRBJ2-3, with 9 bases fitting TRBD2. The CDR3 is made up of 16 amino acids. The V segment lost 2 bases and the J segment 1 base; nucleotides outside the gene matches: 4. Per the germline V gene, CDR1 is SEHNR and CDR2 is FQNEAQ (reference sequence). CDR3 region: CASSLNPSGGTDTQYF. The CDR3 DNA follows: TGTGCCAGCAGCTTAAACCCTAGCGGGGGCACAGATACGCAGTATTTT.

The chain employs TRBV5-1 and TRBJ2-1, with D tentatively TRBD1 or TRBD2 (5 bases each). The V end was cut by 4 bases, the J end by 5 bases, with 16 bases between. The CDR3 length is 15 residues. Germline values: CDR1 SGHRS, CDR2 YFSETQ. CDR3 region: CASSGRGASNNEQFF. In nucleotides, the CDR3 is TGCGCCAGCAGCGGACGAGGGGCTTCCAACAATGAGCAGTTCTTC.